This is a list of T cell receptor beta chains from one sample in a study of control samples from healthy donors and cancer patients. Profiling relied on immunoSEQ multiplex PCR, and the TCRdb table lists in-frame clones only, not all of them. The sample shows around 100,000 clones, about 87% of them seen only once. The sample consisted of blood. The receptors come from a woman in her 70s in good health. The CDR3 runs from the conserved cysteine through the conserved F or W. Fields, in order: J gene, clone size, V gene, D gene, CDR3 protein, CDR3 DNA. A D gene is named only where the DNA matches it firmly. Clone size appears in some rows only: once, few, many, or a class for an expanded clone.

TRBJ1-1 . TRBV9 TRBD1 CASSGQELRGNTEAFF TGTGCCAGCTCGGGACAGGAACTTAGGGGGAACACTGAAGCTTTCTTT
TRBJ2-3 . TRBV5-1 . CASSSERGTDTQYF TGCGCCAGCAGCTCGGAAAGGGGCACAGATACGCAGTATTTT
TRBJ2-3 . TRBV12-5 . CASGPPAADTQYF TGTGCTAGTGGTCCCCCTGCGGCAGATACGCAGTATTTT
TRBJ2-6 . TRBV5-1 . CASRGGGSGANVLTF TGCGCCAGCAGAGGTGGCGGCTCTGGGGCCAACGTCCTGACTTTC
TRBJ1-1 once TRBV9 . CASSADPRGNTEAFF TGTGCCAGCAGCGCCGATCCCCGGGGGAACACTGAAGCTTTCTTT
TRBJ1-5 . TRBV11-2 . CASSLGAYSNQPQHF TGTGCCAGCAGCTTAGGAGCGTATAGCAATCAGCCCCAGCATTTT
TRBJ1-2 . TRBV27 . CASSFEGNYGYTF TGTGCCAGCAGTTTTGAGGGAAACTATGGCTACACCTTC
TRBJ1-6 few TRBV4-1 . CASSQTHLILSENSPLHF TGCGCCAGCAGCCAAACACACCTAATTCTCTCGGAGAATTCACCCCTCCACTTT
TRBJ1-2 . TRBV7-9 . CASSPSGPNYGYTF TGTGCCAGCAGCCCATCGGGTCCTAACTATGGCTACACCTTC
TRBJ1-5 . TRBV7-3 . CASSLMSNQPQHF TGTGCCAGCAGCTTAATGAGCAATCAGCCCCAGCATTTT
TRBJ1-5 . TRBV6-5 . CASRSTGSNQPQHF TGTGCCAGCAGATCAACAGGGAGCAATCAGCCCCAGCATTTT
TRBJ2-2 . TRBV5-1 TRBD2 CASSLTSEGGELFF TGCGCCAGCAGCTTGACTAGCGAAGGCGGGGAGCTGTTTTTT
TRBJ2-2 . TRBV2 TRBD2 CASKELAGVDGELFF TGTGCCAGCAAAGAATTAGCGGGAGTTGACGGGGAGCTGTTTTTT
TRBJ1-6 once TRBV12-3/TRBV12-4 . CASSETGHSPLHF TGTGCCAGCAGTGAAACAGGACATTCACCCCTCCACTTT
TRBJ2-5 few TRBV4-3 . CASSQEGWETQYF TGCGCCAGCAGCCAAGAGGGGTGGGAGACCCAGTACTTC
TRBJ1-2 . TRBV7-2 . CASSPDLDYGYTF TGTGCCAGCAGCCCTGACCTTGACTATGGCTACACCTTC
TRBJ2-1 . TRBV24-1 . CATSDWGGRYNEQFF TGTGCCACCAGTGATTGGGGGGGGCGGTACAATGAGCAGTTCTTC
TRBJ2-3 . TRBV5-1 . CASSLPSGDRDTQYF TGCGCCAGCAGCTTACCCTCGGGGGATAGAGATACGCAGTATTTT
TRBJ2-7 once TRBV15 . CATSPGLWNSYEQYF TGTGCCACCAGCCCCGGCCTTTGGAACTCCTACGAGCAGTACTTC
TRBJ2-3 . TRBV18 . CASSSRLFTDTQYF TGTGCCAGCTCATCCCGACTTTTCACAGATACGCAGTATTTT
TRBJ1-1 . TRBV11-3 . CASSLGQGSTEAFF TGTGCCAGCAGCTTAGGTCAGGGGAGCACTGAAGCTTTCTTT
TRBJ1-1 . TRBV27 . CASSLNRNTEAFF TGTGCCAGCAGTTTAAACAGAAACACTGAAGCTTTCTTT
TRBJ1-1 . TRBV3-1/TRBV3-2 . CASSQRGDTEAFF TGTGCCAGCAGCCAGAGAGGGGACACTGAAGCTTTCTTT
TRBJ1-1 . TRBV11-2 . CASSPRPGGLNTEAFF TGTGCCAGCAGCCCTCGCCCCGGCGGGCTGAACACTGAAGCTTTCTTT
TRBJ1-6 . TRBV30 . CAWTPGTGSPLHF TGTGCCTGGACCCCGGGGACCGGGTCACCCCTCCACTTT
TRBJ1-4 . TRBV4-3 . CASSQGMSGNEKLFF TGCGCCAGCAGCCAAGGGATGAGTGGGAATGAAAAACTGTTTTTT
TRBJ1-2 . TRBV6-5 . CASSLGGHPDDGYTF TGTGCCAGCAGTTTGGGGGGACATCCGGATGATGGCTACACCTTC
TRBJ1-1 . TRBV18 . CASSPSGGTMNTEAFF TGTGCCAGCTCACCCTCGGGTGGGACCATGAACACTGAAGCTTTCTTT
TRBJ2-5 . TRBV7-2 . CASSFQGGQETQYF TGTGCCAGCAGCTTCCAGGGCGGGCAAGAGACCCAGTACTTC
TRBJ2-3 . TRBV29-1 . CSVGTVDTQYF TGCAGCGTCGGGACCGTAGATACGCAGTATTTT
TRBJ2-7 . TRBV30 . CAWSAGLYEQYF TGTGCCTGGAGTGCGGGCCTCTACGAGCAGTACTTC
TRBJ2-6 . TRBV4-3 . CASSQEGRVGVLASGANVLTF TGCGCCAGCAGCCAAGAAGGGAGAGTTGGAGTATTGGCCTCCGGGGCCAACGTCCTGACTTTC
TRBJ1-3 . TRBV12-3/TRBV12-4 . CASSLKGDTIYF TGTGCCAGCAGTTTGAAAGGAGACACCATATATTTT
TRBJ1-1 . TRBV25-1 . CASSEWLNTEAFF TGTGCCAGCAGTGAATGGCTGAACACTGAAGCTTTCTTT
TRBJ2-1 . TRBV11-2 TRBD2 CASSLVAGEPMGSYNEQFF TGTGCCAGCAGCTTAGTGGCGGGGGAGCCTATGGGCTCCTACAATGAGCAGTTCTTC
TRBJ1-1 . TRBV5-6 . CASSLGPGMNTEAFF TGTGCCAGCAGCCTGGGGCCGGGGATGAACACTGAAGCTTTCTTT
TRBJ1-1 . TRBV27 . CASSIRDLSTEAFF TGTGCCAGCAGTATCAGGGATTTAAGTACTGAAGCTTTCTTT
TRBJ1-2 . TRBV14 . CASSQASIGYTF TGTGCCAGCAGCCAAGCTAGTATTGGCTACACCTTC
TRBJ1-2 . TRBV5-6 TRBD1 CASSKGWDRNYGYTF TGTGCCAGCAGCAAAGGTTGGGACAGGAACTATGGCTACACCTTC
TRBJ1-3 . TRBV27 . CASRGGNTIYF TGTGCCAGCAGGGGGGGAAACACCATATATTTT
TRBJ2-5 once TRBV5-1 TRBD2 CASSRTSGETQYF TGCGCCAGCAGCCGAACTAGCGGGGAGACCCAGTACTTC
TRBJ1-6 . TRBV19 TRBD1 CASRAGGSESPLHF TGTGCCAGTAGAGCAGGGGGCTCGGAGTCACCCCTCCACTTT
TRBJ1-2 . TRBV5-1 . CASSISQNYGYTF TGCGCCAGCAGTATATCACAAAACTATGGCTACACCTTC
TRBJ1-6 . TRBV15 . CATSGDWGSPLHF TGTGCCACCAGCGGGGACTGGGGTTCACCCCTCCACTTT
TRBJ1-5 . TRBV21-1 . CARTLKGHHNQPQHF TGTGCCAGGACCCTGAAGGGACACCACAATCAGCCCCAGCATTTT
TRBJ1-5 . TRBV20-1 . CSASILGDNLQPQHF TGCAGTGCTAGTATACTTGGGGACAACCTTCAGCCCCAGCATTTT
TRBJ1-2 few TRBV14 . CASSQGRVANYGYTF TGTGCCAGCAGCCAAGGCAGGGTAGCTAACTATGGCTACACCTTC